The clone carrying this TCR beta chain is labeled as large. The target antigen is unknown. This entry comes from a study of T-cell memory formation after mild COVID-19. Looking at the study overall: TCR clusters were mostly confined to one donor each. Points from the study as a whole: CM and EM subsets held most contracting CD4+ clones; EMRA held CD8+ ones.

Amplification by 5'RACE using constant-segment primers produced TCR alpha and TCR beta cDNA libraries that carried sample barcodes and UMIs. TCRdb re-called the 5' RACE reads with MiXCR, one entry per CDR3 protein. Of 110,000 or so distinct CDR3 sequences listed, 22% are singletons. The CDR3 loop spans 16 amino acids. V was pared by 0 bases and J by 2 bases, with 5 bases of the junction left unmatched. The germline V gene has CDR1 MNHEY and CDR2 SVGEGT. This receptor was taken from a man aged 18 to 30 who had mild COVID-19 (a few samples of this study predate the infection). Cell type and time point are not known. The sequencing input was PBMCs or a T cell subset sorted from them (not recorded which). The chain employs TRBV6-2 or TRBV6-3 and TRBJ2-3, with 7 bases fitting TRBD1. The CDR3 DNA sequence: TGTGCCAGCAGTTACTCGATGGACAGGCACACAGATACGCAGTATTTT. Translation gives CASSYSMDRHTDTQYF.